Here is one T cell receptor (beta chain) with its context. As yet, its antigen is unknown. These data are taken from a study of T cell responses to AZD1222 COVID-19 vaccine. Overall study results and limits: In all cases, repertoires were sampled only after the peak T cell response.

Sequencing used immunoSEQ multiplex PCR; TCRdb keeps in-frame clones, though not all of them. The table includes more than 45,000 clones, roughly 80% detected once. Trimming took off 0 bases at V and 5 bases at J, with 5 bases between the two ends. Germline V gene sequence: CDR1 SGHNT, CDR2 YENEEA. There are 13 residues in the CDR3. The sample consisted of peripheral blood, taken on day 0 of AZD1222 vaccination. The TCR originated in an adult in good health. The rearrangement uses TRBV11-3 and TRBJ2-1; D is undetermined. The CDR3 DNA reads as TGTGCCAGCAGCTTAGAACTTCACAATGAGCAGTTCTTC. Its protein product is CASSLELHNEQFF.